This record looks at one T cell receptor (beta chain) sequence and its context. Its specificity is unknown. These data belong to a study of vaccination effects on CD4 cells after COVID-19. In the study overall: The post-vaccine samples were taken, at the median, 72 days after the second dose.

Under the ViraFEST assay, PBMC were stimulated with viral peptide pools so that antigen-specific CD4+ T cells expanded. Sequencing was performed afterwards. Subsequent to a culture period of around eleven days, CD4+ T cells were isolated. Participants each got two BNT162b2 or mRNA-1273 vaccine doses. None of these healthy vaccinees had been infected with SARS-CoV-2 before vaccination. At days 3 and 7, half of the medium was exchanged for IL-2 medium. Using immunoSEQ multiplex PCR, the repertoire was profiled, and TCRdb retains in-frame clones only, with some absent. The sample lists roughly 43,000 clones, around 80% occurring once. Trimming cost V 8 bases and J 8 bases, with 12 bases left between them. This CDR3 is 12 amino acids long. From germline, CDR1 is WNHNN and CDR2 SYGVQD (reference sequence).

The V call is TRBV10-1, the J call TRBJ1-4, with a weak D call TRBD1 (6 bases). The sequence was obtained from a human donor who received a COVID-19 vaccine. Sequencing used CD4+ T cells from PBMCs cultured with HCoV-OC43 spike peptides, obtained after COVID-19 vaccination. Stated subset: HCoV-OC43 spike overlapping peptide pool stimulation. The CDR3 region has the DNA TGCGCCAGCTCAGAAGGGGGGGAAAAACTGTTTTTT. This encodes CASSEGGEKLFF.